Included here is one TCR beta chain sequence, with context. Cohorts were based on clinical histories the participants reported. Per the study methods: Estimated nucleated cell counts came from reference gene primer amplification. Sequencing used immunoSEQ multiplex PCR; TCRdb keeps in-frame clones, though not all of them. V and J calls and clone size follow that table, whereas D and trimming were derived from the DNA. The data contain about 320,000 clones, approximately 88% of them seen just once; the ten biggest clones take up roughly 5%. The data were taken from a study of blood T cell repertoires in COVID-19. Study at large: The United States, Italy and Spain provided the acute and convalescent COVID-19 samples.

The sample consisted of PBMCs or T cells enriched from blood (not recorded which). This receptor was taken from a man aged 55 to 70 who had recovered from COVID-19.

The CDR3 loop is CASSQVKGASNYGYTF. The CDR3 bases are TGCGCCAGCAGCCAAGTGAAGGGGGCATCTAACTATGGCTACACCTTC. The chain couples TRBV4-3 to TRBJ1-2; the match to TRBD1 covers 7 bases. CDR3 length equals 16 residues. Trimming at V came to 1 base and at J to 0 bases, leaving 5 bases not matched to a gene. The germline CDR1 and CDR2 sequences are LGHNA and YSLEER.